This T cell receptor beta chain comes out of a study of blood T cell repertoires in COVID-19 (dated by TCRdb to the early 2020s). Broadly, across the study: Samples covering the acute and convalescent phases of COVID-19 were provided by collaborators in the United States, Italy and Spain. The repertoires were released in a freely available public database meant as a resource for research on the immune response to SARS-CoV-2. The prospective study material was composed of cDNA or gDNA derived from T cells, B-cell-depleted T cells, or PBMCs. The samples were drawn from two sources: the first 160 participants of the ongoing ImmuneRACE study, and over 1,000 subjects contributed by 6 global collaborators. A de-identified subject ID, COVID-19 status, age in years and sex were almost always included in the sample metadata. Subjects who had been exposed to COVID-19, were actively infected with it, or had recovered from it provided the deeply sampled blood TCRbeta repertoires that made up the dataset. Where HLA class I and class II types were available, the types were taken from metadata supplied by the sample provider, not from assay-based typing. General conclusions and limits of the study: How much clinical and demographic metadata was included differed by source and by participant, and the metadata was provided uncurated.

A note on this clone: Its antigen remains unidentified. Per-nucleotide qualities are absent, and no much larger clonotype sits a single base away.

The immunoSEQ Assay, a bias-controlled multiplex PCR, was used to amplify TCRbeta CDR3 regions from genomic DNA. The original pipeline was this. The number of nucleated cells in each sample was estimated from the amplification of reference gene primers within the assay. To quantify the absolute abundance of each unique TCRbeta CDR3 rearrangement, sequence reads were collapsed and filtered. For each sample, productive Simpson clonality was calculated by taking the square root of Simpson's diversity index across productive rearrangements. TCRdb holds this immuneACCESS table with in-frame rearrangements only. Some clones are missing; in checked studies, unresolved V genes explain under half, and the rest has no known cause. V, J and clone size derive from that table, while D and trimming were established from the DNA sequence. The sample profile shows 180,000 or so clones; approximately 86% of them were found once. The ten largest clones capture nearly 8.5% of the sample.

Whole blood was collected in K2EDTA tubes by collaborating institutions according to the institutions' own protocols. For TCRbeta analysis, collaborators shipped samples in one of three forms: frozen whole blood, isolated PBMCs, or DNA extracted from either of those sample types. The TCR comes from a man between 60 and 70 years old with acute or convalescent COVID-19. The sample was peripheral blood.

The nucleotide sequence is given as TGTGCCATCAGTGCCGACTTAAGCTCCTACAATGAGCAGTTCTTC. This yields the protein CAISADLSSYNEQFF. The receptor chain draws on TRBV10-3 and TRBJ2-1, with the D gene not clear enough to name. V sheds 4 bases and J sheds 0 bases, leaving 10 bases between their ends. As encoded in the germline V gene, CDR1 is ENHRY while CDR2 is SYGVKD. The CDR3 goes from the cysteine to the phenylalanine over 15 residues. Only CDR3 DNA remains: 45 bases, in frame from the first base.